This T cell receptor beta chain emerged from a study of Ad26.COV2.S vaccination and SARS-CoV-2 variants (dated by TCRdb to the early 2020s). Study-level background: Donors in the vaccine arm were drawn from COV1001, a phase I-IIa trial of Ad26.COV2.S in healthy adults that was multicentre, randomized, double-blind and placebo-controlled. Blinding of investigators to trial group allocation was maintained during experiments and outcome assessment. A total of 32 samples were included in the TCR-sequenced set, comprising 19 Ad26.COV2.S vaccine recipients, 5 placebo recipients and 8 SARS-CoV-2 convalescent individuals. Ad26.COV2.S was administered intramuscularly at a dose of 5x10^10 or 1x10^11 viral particles, either as one shot or as two shots given 56 days apart. TCRbeta repertoire sequencing was used to assess the specificity and breadth of SARS-CoV-2-reactive T cell receptors after Ad26.COV2.S vaccination. Participants in the trial were split at random into five groups of five each, receiving low-dose or high-dose Ad26.COV2.S once or twice, or else placebo on both occasions. What the research found in general, with its limitations: Compared with placebo recipients, Ad26.COV2.S recipients showed higher spike-specific TCR breadth (P = 0.0014). Comparable non-spike TCR breadth was observed between vaccine and placebo recipients, consistent with only spike being contained in the vaccine. The study was not powered for comparison of responses between vaccine doses or regimens. The authors noted that the TCR breadth and depth analyses may have underestimated total T cell responses. Substantial breadth of spike-specific CD8+ and CD4+ T cell responses was reported after vaccination.

The immunoSEQ Assay was used to sequence TCRbeta CDR3 regions. After extraction, genomic DNA underwent amplification by bias-controlled multiplex PCR, followed by high-throughput sequencing. As for the authors' bioinformatics: Collapsing and filtering of sequences were performed to quantify the absolute abundance of each unique TCRbeta CDR3 region. T cell fraction was estimated by normalizing TCRbeta template counts to usable DNA, with usable DNA measured through amplification of reference genes found in all nucleated cells. Repertoire TCRs were annotated as SARS-CoV-2-specific when V gene, CDR3 amino acid sequence and J gene were exactly matched to a known reactive TCR set. The reference SARS-CoV-2 TCR set came from MIRA and was filtered for enrichment in COVID-19-positive ImmuneCODE repertoires, removing public or cross-reactive TCRs. Based on the MIRA antigens, annotated TCRs were further analysed at the level of specific ORF or position within ORF. Breadth was defined as the number of annotated unique rearrangements divided by the total number of unique productive rearrangements, and depth was defined as the summed frequency of the annotated unique rearrangements. Two-sided Wilcoxon rank-sum tests were applied when comparing TCR breadth between groups. In its TCRdb copy, this immuneACCESS table keeps in-frame sequences only and misses some clones. Where compared with another copy, unresolved V genes explain less than half of these, and the others have no known cause. V, J and clone size derive from that table, while D and trimming were established from the DNA sequence. The sample contains 350,000 to 450,000 clones, roughly 85% of them found a single time. About 3.3% of the sample is taken by the ten largest.

Its CDR3 holds 14 amino acids, cysteine through phenylalanine. Only the CDR3 DNA is retained, 42 bases long and in frame from the first base. At the junction V is shortened by 3 bases and J by 5 bases, with 13 bases in between. Looking up the germline V gene yields CDR1 SGHTA and CDR2 FQGNSA. With regard to this clone: It lacks a known antigen. It has no much larger one-base neighbor in the sample; base qualities were not kept.

Sample treatment or condition, as interpreted from the label and publication: 15 to 20 received Ad26.COV2.S at low or high dose, single or two shots; about five received placebo; per-sample allocation not given. For vaccine and placebo recipients, repertoires were sequenced using samples collected on day 63 after the first injection. Cohort 1b enrolled fewer than 30 adults aged 18-55 years at a single site in Boston, USA, between 29 July and 7 August 2020. As a vaccine, Ad26.COV2.S was a replication-incompetent adenovirus type 26 vector that expressed a prefusion-stabilized SARS-CoV-2 spike protein derived from the original Wuhan strain.

This clonotype was sampled from a person between 18 and 60 years old who received the Ad26.COV2.S COVID-19 vaccine or a placebo. The V and J segments used are TRBV7-2 and TRBJ1-1; 6 matching bases give a weak D call of TRBD1. The sample consisted of peripheral blood, taken in a trial of Ad26.COV2.S vaccine versus placebo. The DNA sequence is TGTGCCAGCAGCTTTAAGGGGGGTGTTACTGAAGCTTTCTTT. This gives the protein CASSFKGGVTEAFF. With the portions outside the CDR3 filled from the reference TRBV7-2 and TRBJ1-1 genes, the complete variable region becomes GAGVSQSPSNKVTEKGKDVELRCDPISGHTALYWYRQSLGQGLEFLIYFQGNSAPDKSGLPSDRFSAERTGGSVSTLTIQRTQQEDSAVYLCASSFKGGVTEAFFGQGTRLTVV.